The clone carrying this T cell receptor beta chain has ten or more counts. Its antigen is unknown. The data were taken from a study of T-cell memory formation after mild COVID-19. Study context: Clusters of TCRs were largely donor specific.

Overall study results and limits: Contracting clones, day 15 to 85, had balanced CD4/CD8, and later expanders favored CD4+. Second-wave clones that peaked on day 37 lacked confirmed SARS-CoV-2 specificity. Pre-infection memory already had some responding clones, implying cross-reactive memory joined.

The CDR3 extends over 15 amino acids. The germline V gene has CDR1 SGHNT and CDR2 YYREEE (reference sequence). With 3 bases removed from V and 2 bases from J, the gap between germline ends came to 15 bases. TCRdb re-derived calls from the 5' RACE reads in MiXCR, one entry per CDR3 protein. The table lists around 29,000 distinct CDR3 sequences, approximately 12% of them singletons, with approximately 16% in the top ten. This chain connects TRBV5-4 to TRBJ2-7, with a possible D match to TRBD1 (6 bases). What was sequenced was PBMCs or a T cell subset sorted from them (not recorded which). This clonotype was obtained from an adult woman who had mild COVID-19 (a few samples of this study predate the infection). Cell type and time point are not known. CDR3 DNA: TGTGCCAGCAGCTCAGGACAGATAACCCCCTACGAGCAGTACTTC. Its translation: CASSSGQITPYEQYF.